The rows below give T cell receptor beta chains drawn from one sample of a study of shared clonotypes between healthy human individuals. Profiled with immunoSEQ multiplex PCR; TCRdb holds only in-frame clones, not every one. The sample lists approximately 2.3 million clones; roughly 93% were seen once. The sequenced sample was naive CD4+ T cells from PBMCs. These receptor sequences come from a man younger than 35 in good health. Some clones in this sample may be carry-over from other donors' samples. CDR3s include the opening cysteine and the closing phenylalanine or tryptophan. The D gene is left open where the match is weak. Expanded clones get a size class; other rows say once, few or many, or leave the size out.

CASSFPQEVSVYTF	TGTGCCAGCAGTTTCCCTCAAGAGGTGTCTGTCTACACCTTC	TRBV28	NA	NA	TRBJ1-2
CASSLGPLIVYEQYF	TGTGCCAGCAGCTTAGGCCCACTCATCGTATACGAGCAGTACTTC	TRBV7-6	NA	NA	TRBJ2-7
CASSGGDQPQHF	TGTGCCAGCAGTGGCGGGGATCAGCCCCAGCATTTT	TRBV2	NA	NA	TRBJ1-5
CASSLSGTYEQYF	TGTGCCAGCAGCTTATCCGGGACCTACGAGCAGTACTTC	TRBV11-2	few	NA	TRBJ2-7
CASSGGQRVYEQYF	TGTGCCAGCAGTGGTGGGCAGCGAGTCTACGAGCAGTACTTC	TRBV6-1	NA	NA	TRBJ2-7
CASSRGSLERTEAFF	TGCGCCAGCAGCAGGGGGTCTTTGGAGCGGACTGAAGCTTTCTTT	TRBV5-1	NA	NA	TRBJ1-1
CATSREGSFTSNQPQHF	TGTGCCACCAGCAGAGAGGGGAGCTTCACTAGCAATCAGCCCCAGCATTTT	TRBV15	NA	NA	TRBJ1-5
CASSIGTGGGETQYF	TGTGCCAGCAGTATTGGGACAGGGGGTGGGGAGACCCAGTACTTC	TRBV28	NA	TRBD1	TRBJ2-5
CASSATGADGELFF	TGTGCCAGCAGCGCCACAGGGGCGGACGGGGAGCTGTTTTTT	TRBV7-3	once	TRBD1	TRBJ2-2
CSVARGPQETQYF	TGCAGCGTAGCGAGGGGACCGCAAGAGACCCAGTACTTC	TRBV29-1	once	NA	TRBJ2-5
CAGRSGPSYEQYF	TGTGCCGGACGTAGCGGGCCCTCCTACGAGCAGTACTTC	TRBV6-6	NA	TRBD2	TRBJ2-7
CASSGGTGDYSGANVLTF	TGTGCCAGCAGCGGGGGGACAGGGGATTACTCTGGGGCCAACGTCCTGACTTTC	TRBV5-4	NA	TRBD1	TRBJ2-6
CASSLPGITEAFF	TGCGCCAGCAGCTTACCCGGGATCACTGAAGCTTTCTTT	TRBV5-1	few	NA	TRBJ1-1
CASSLAAGSGANVLTF	TGTGCCAGCAGTTTGGCGGCAGGTTCTGGGGCCAACGTCCTGACTTTC	TRBV28	NA	NA	TRBJ2-6
CASSLRVLRETQYF	TGCGCCAGCAGCTTGAGGGTGCTAAGAGAGACCCAGTACTTC	TRBV5-1	NA	NA	TRBJ2-5
CSVLTGGHETQYF	TGCAGCGTTCTGACGGGGGGCCACGAGACCCAGTACTTC	TRBV29-1	NA	NA	TRBJ2-5